This is a list of T cell receptor beta chains from one sample in a study of cytomegalovirus exposure and HLA in healthy donors. Measured with immunoSEQ multiplex PCR; TCRdb has only the in-frame clones, and not every one. In the table there are 150,000 to 200,000 clones, 84% of which are singletons. The sample comprised PBMCs. The receptors shown here come from a man aged 25 to 45 in good health and CMV-seronegative. Both conserved end residues are part of each CDR3. A D gene is named only where the DNA matches it firmly. Size tells how often a clone was seen (once, few, many) or the class of an expanded clone, and some rows leave it out.

TRBV4-1,.,TRBJ2-5,.,TGCGCCAGCAGCGCTCGGGGATCCCAAGAGACCCAGTACTTC,CASSARGSQETQYF
TRBV10-2,TRBD1,TRBJ2-7,few,TGCGCCAGTAGGACTCCCGGGACAGGGGCCTCCTACGAGCAGTACTTC,CASRTPGTGASYEQYF
TRBV4-1,.,TRBJ2-5,.,TGCGCCAGCAGCCAAGATCTTCTCGTACAAGAGACCCAGTACTTC,CASSQDLLVQETQYF
TRBV7-6,TRBD2,TRBJ2-3,few,TGTGCCAGCAGCCGTCGGGGGACTAGCGGGCAACTAAGTACCGATACGCAGTATTTT,CASSRRGTSGQLSTDTQYF
TRBV4-2,TRBD2,TRBJ2-1,.,TGTGCCAGCAGCCAAACCGCTAGCGGCTACAATGAGCAGTTCTTC,CASSQTASGYNEQFF
TRBV6-5,.,TRBJ1-1,.,TGTGCCAGCCTCGCGAGGTTTCCGCTCGCTGAAGCTTTCTTT,CASLARFPLAEAFF
TRBV5-4,TRBD1,TRBJ2-3,.,TGTGCCACCGAGAGCAGGGACAGGGGGTTAGATACGCAGTATTTT,CATESRDRGLDTQYF
TRBV18,.,TRBJ1-6,.,TGTGCCAGCTCACCAGCCTCGTCAGGGCGCGATTCACCCCTCCACTTT,CASSPASSGRDSPLHF
TRBV11-2,.,TRBJ2-7,.,TGTGCCAGCAGCTCATACGCGGGACGGAACTACGAGCAGTACTTC,CASSSYAGRNYEQYF
TRBV28,TRBD1,TRBJ2-1,few,TGTGCCAGCAGTCTTAGGGCCTTCGACAGGGTATACTTATGGAATGAGCAGTTCTTC,CASSLRAFDRVYLWNEQFF
TRBV2,TRBD1,TRBJ2-7,.,TGTGCCAGCAGATCGGGACAGGGGAACTACGAGCAGTACTTC,CASRSGQGNYEQYF
TRBV27,TRBD1,TRBJ2-7,.,TGTGCCAGCAGTCACCGGGACAGCTCCTACGAGCAGTACTTC,CASSHRDSSYEQYF
TRBV10-3,.,TRBJ2-2,.,TGTGCCATCAGTGAGTTGGGGGGGCGAAACACCGGGGAGCTGTTTTTT,CAISELGGRNTGELFF
TRBV2,TRBD2,TRBJ2-3,.,TGTGCCAGCAGTGAAGAGCCGGGACTAAGCACAGATACGCAGTATTTT,CASSEEPGLSTDTQYF
TRBV7-2,.,TRBJ1-2,.,TGTGCCAGCAGCCAGTGGGGGGGAACCCTAAACTACACCTTC,CASSQWGGTLNYTF
TRBV19,TRBD1,TRBJ1-6,.,TGTGCCAGTAGGGACAGGGGAGGTTCACCCCTCCACTTT,CASRDRGGSPLHF
TRBV5-1,TRBD1,TRBJ2-5,.,TGCGCCAGCAGCTTGGGAGGGACAGGCCAAGAGACCCAGTACTTC,CASSLGGTGQETQYF
TRBV5-1,.,TRBJ2-1,.,TGCGCCAGCAGCATAGGGAGCTCCTACAATGAGCAGTTCTTC,CASSIGSSYNEQFF
TRBV10-3,.,TRBJ2-2,.,TGTGCCATCAGTGAGTCGTGGGGGCTAGCCAGGGCGGAGCTGTTTTTT,CAISESWGLARAELFF
TRBV5-5,TRBD1,TRBJ1-4,.,TGTGCCAGCAGCCAATTCAACAGGGGGGCGAATGAAAAACTGTTTTTT,CASSQFNRGANEKLFF
TRBV5-1,.,TRBJ2-1,.,TGCGCCAGCAGCCTGGTGGCAGAGCGCTCCTACAATGAGCAGTTCTTC,CASSLVAERSYNEQFF
TRBV6-1,.,TRBJ2-7,.,TGTGCCAGCAGTGAATATCGGGTCCCCTACTACGAGCAGTACTTC,CASSEYRVPYYEQYF
TRBV7-9,.,TRBJ1-4,.,TGTGCCAGCAGCGGAGGGATGATCGTGCCAAAAACTAATGAAAAACTGTTTTTT,CASSGGMIVPKTNEKLFF
TRBV5-6,.,TRBJ1-2,.,TGTGCCAGCAGCTTGTACGCGGACAGCATCTATGGCTACACCTTC,CASSLYADSIYGYTF
TRBV5-1,TRBD2,TRBJ2-7,.,TGCGCCAGCAGCCCTCAGACTAGCGGGATCCGCGAGCAGTACTTC,CASSPQTSGIREQYF
TRBV5-6,TRBD1,TRBJ2-3,.,TGTGCCAGCAGCTTAACCCGGACAGGGTCTGATTATTTT,CASSLTRTGSDYF
TRBV5-1,TRBD1,TRBJ2-5,.,TGCGCCAGCAGCTCCCAGGGGGCGCGTGAGGTAGAGACCCAGTACTTC,CASSSQGAREVETQYF
TRBV6-5,.,TRBJ2-2,.,TGTGCCAGCAGTTCAGGTTCCACCGGGGAGCTGTTTTTT,CASSSGSTGELFF
TRBV5-6,TRBD1,TRBJ2-7,.,TGTGCCAGCAGCTTAGCCGGGACAGGGATCCACGAGCAGTACTTC,CASSLAGTGIHEQYF
TRBV10-3,TRBD1,TRBJ1-4,.,TGTGCCACCTCGGACAGGGGGGAAACTAATGAAAAACTGTTTTTT,CATSDRGETNEKLFF
TRBV6-5,.,TRBJ1-2,few,TGTGCCAGCAGTTACTCGACTGCGCATCATGGCTACACCTTC,CASSYSTAHHGYTF
TRBV4-1,.,TRBJ1-4,.,TGCGCCAGCAGCCAAACCCAGGGGAATGAAAAACTGTTTTTT,CASSQTQGNEKLFF
TRBV18,TRBD1,TRBJ1-2,.,TGTGCCAGCTCTTCTATTCCCGGGACAGGGGCGCCGTCTAACTATGGCTACACCTTC,CASSSIPGTGAPSNYGYTF
TRBV11-2,TRBD1,TRBJ1-2,.,TGTGCCAGCAGAACTTTAAAGGGGGCCGTGTATGGCTACACCTTC,CASRTLKGAVYGYTF
TRBV19,.,TRBJ1-1,.,TGTGCCAGTAGCCTTAGACTGGATGGGCGGGGGCACTACACTGAAGCTTTCTTT,CASSLRLDGRGHYTEAFF
TRBV29-1,.,TRBJ2-2,once,TGCAGCGCCGGGACAACCGGGGAGCTGTTTTTT,CSAGTTGELFF